The source of this TCR beta chain is a study of untreated major depressive disorder (dated by TCRdb to about 2018). In terms of the full investigation: The study was a cross-sectional case-control comparison of T cell phenotype and TCR repertoire between antidepressant-free major depressive disorder patients and individually matched non-depressed controls. Sequencing followed up flow-cytometry Vbeta 5.1, Vbeta 11 and Vbeta 22 usage differences observed in the whole cohort. Overall study results and their limits: In the sequencing data, TRBV25-01 and TRBV02-01 usage matched the flow-cytometry pattern but was not statistically significant. The top five TRBV05-01 clones in every sequenced subject were all private clones. A comparatively small study sample was produced by the strict matching and exclusion criteria, and the generalizability of findings was thereby limited. Higher TRBV05-01 (Vbeta 5.1) usage among CD4+ T cells of depressed patients compared with controls was confirmed by sequencing, with p = 0.040 in a one-tailed test. For the sequencing comparisons, one-tailed planned tests were applied to only three preselected Vbeta families.

Counted from cysteine to phenylalanine, this CDR3 has 15 amino acids. Kept here is only the CDR3 DNA, which spans 45 bases and is read in frame from base 1. Per the germline V gene, KGHSH is the CDR1 and LQKENI is the CDR2. V is cut by 3 bases and J by 2 bases, and the space between the germline ends is 11 bases. On this clone itself: Its antigen is unknown. No quality values exist for individual bases; no much larger clone is one base distant.

For sex, age, current smoking status and body mass index, every depressed patient had a pairwise-matched non-depressed control. European descent was reported for all participants. A DSM-IV diagnosis of major depressive disorder and a Hamilton Rating Scale for Depression score of at least 18 were present in all patients. For at least 8 weeks before enrollment, patients had taken no psychiatric medication of any kind, antidepressants included. Among patients, depression severity was moderate to severe. Participants were excluded if they had major medical conditions, Axis I/II comorbidities, regular medication or illicit drug use, or weekly alcohol intake above 100 g. Approximately 30 ml of peripheral blood was drawn into EDTA tubes from each participant. Thawed PBMCs underwent magnetic negative selection with the BD IMag Human CD4 T Lymphocyte Enrichment Set to purify CD4+ T cells. A purity of about 95% was typically achieved with the CD4+ enrichment method, as confirmed by flow cytometry. A subgroup of about five case-control pairs, selected blind to chemokine receptor expression and flow-cytometric repertoire skewing results, was subjected to TCRbeta sequencing. All blood samples were collected in the morning at 8:00 a.m., and PBMCs were isolated by Ficoll-Hypaque gradient centrifugation. PBMCs were gradually cooled to -80 degrees C for cryopreservation and then kept in liquid nitrogen until assay.

The Qiagen DNeasy Blood and Tissue Kit was used to extract total genomic DNA from purified CD4+ T cells. Following immunoSEQ immunosequencing protocols, the TCRbeta CDR3 region, as defined by IMGT, was amplified and sequenced. Under the source paper's analysis protocol: Raw sequence data were preprocessed by the immunoSEQ service for PCR and sequencing error correction. After being loaded into the immunoSEQ Analyzer, the data underwent further analysis with VDJtools v1.0.7. The paired Wilcoxon signed-rank test was used to test differences between patients and controls. Imported from immuneACCESS, the table was reduced by TCRdb to in-frame sequences with V and J called. These copies leave out some clones; in studies compared against another copy, an unresolved V gene accounts for under half, and the cause of the remainder is not known. The V and J calls and the clone size are those of that table, but D and trimming were determined from the DNA. This sample is represented by roughly 25,000 clones; about 90% of them were singletons. Clones ranked in the top ten supply roughly 0.72% of the sample.

The chain employs TRBV18 and TRBJ1-5; the D gene is perhaps TRBD1, from 5 matching bases. Specimen: CD4+ T cells from PBMCs. The TCR sequence derives from a woman aged 30 to 39 with major depressive disorder. The DNA sequence is as follows: TGTGCCAGCTCACCTCCAGGGCGGGGCAATCAGCCCCAGCATTTT. This encodes CASSPPGRGNQPQHF.